This TCR beta chain stems from a study of blood T cell repertoires in COVID-19. The wider study: Samples of COVID-19 (acute and convalescent) were obtained from the United States, Italy and Spain.

Germline V CDR1 and CDR2: MNHEY, SVGAGI. The CDR3 has 14 residues. Trimming stripped 2 bases from V and 1 base from J, with 8 bases between. Measured with immunoSEQ multiplex PCR; TCRdb has only the in-frame clones, and not every one. Altogether around 100,000 clones are present, around 92% being singletons, with the ten largest covering 3.5%. The chain links TRBV6-5 to TRBJ1-2; a weak D match, TRBD1 (5 bases). Sequenced: peripheral blood. This sequence originates from a woman between 55 and 75 years old with acute or convalescent COVID-19. The CDR3 DNA reads as TGTGCCAGCAGTTACGCACAGGTTAACTATGGCTACACCTTC. This translates into CASSYAQVNYGYTF.